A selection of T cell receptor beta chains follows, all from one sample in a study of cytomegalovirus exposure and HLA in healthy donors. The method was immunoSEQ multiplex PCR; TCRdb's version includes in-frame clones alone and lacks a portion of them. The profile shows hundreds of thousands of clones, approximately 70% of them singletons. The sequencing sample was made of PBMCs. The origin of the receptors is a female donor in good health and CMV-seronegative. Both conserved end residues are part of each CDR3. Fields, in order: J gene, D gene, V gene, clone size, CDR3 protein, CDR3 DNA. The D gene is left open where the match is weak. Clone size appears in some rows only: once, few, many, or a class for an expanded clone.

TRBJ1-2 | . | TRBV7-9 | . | CASSLEGDFYYGYTF | TGTGCCAGCAGCTTAGAAGGGGACTTCTACTATGGCTACACCTTC
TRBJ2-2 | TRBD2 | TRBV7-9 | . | CASSAWSGANTGELFF | TGTGCCAGCAGCGCCTGGAGCGGGGCGAACACCGGGGAGCTGTTTTTT
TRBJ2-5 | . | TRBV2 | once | CASSIVVQETQYF | TGTGCCAGCAGTATCGTCGTACAAGAGACCCAGTACTTC
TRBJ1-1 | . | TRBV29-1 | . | CSARGSGKAFF | TGCAGCGCTCGGGGATCTGGGAAAGCTTTCTTT
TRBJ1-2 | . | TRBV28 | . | CASSFKGLGYTF | TGTGCCAGCAGTTTTAAGGGGCTTGGCTACACCTTC
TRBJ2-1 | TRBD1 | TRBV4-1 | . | CASSHQDRGYEQFF | TGCGCCAGCAGCCACCAGGACAGGGGATATGAGCAGTTCTTC
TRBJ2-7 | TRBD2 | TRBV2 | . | CASRRTSGSMGEQYF | TGTGCCAGCAGACGGACTAGCGGGAGCATGGGCGAGCAGTACTTC
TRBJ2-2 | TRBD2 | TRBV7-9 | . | CASSLDGLGNTGELFF | TGTGCCAGCAGCTTAGATGGACTAGGGAACACCGGGGAGCTGTTTTTT
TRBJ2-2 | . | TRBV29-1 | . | CSVVGVGGELFF | TGCAGCGTTGTCGGGGTCGGCGGGGAGCTGTTTTTT
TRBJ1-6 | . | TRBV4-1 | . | CASSQVSNSPLHF | TGCGCCAGCAGCCAAGTTAGCAATTCACCCCTCCACTTT
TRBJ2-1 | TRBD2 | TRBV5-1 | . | CASSSQTSGLYNEQFF | TGCGCCAGCAGCTCGCAGACTAGCGGACTTTACAATGAGCAGTTCTTC
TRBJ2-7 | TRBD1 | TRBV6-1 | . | CASSRRTGGYEQYF | TGTGCCAGCAGTCGACGGACAGGGGGGTATGAGCAGTACTTC
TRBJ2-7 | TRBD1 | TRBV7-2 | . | CASSLTPDRRLYEQYF | TGTGCCAGCAGCTTGACGCCGGACAGGAGACTCTACGAGCAGTACTTC
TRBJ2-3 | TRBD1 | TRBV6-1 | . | CASKPGGDTDTQYF | TGTGCCAGCAAGCCAGGGGGAGACACAGATACGCAGTATTTT
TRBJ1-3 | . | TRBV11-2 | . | CASSFLPPGGGNTIYF | TGTGCCAGCAGCTTCCTTCCTCCCGGGGGAGGAAACACCATATATTTT
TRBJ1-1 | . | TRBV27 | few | CASSPVSDITEAFF | TGTGCCAGCAGTCCCGTGAGTGACATCACTGAAGCTTTCTTT
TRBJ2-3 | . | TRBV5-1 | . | CASSLALGGGTDTQYF | TGCGCCAGCAGCTTGGCACTAGGGGGGGGCACAGATACGCAGTATTTT
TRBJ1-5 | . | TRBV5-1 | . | CASSLDSFQPQHF | TGCGCCAGCAGCCTGGACAGCTTTCAGCCCCAGCATTTT
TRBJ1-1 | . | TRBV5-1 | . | CASSPDRDRIGTEAFF | TGCGCCAGCAGCCCTGATCGCGACAGGATAGGAACTGAAGCTTTCTTT
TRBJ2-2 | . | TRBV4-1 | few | CASSLISGARDTGELFF | TGCGCCAGCAGCCTGATATCGGGTGCCCGAGACACCGGGGAGCTGTTTTTT
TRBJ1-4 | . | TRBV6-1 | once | CASSLGQLRGEKLFF | TGTGCCAGCAGCTTAGGACAGTTACGGGGTGAAAAACTGTTTTTT
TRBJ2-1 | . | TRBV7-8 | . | CASSLLWLAAGDEQFF | TGTGCCAGCAGCTTACTCTGGCTAGCGGCAGGGGATGAGCAGTTCTTC
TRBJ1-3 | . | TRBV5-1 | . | CASRDGQYSGNTIYF | TGCGCCAGCAGGGATGGACAGTACTCTGGAAACACCATATATTTT
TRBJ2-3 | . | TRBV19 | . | CASSIQGFGDTQYF | TGTGCCAGTAGTATACAGGGGTTTGGTGATACGCAGTATTTT
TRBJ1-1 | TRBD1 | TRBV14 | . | CASSGRQGLFPEAFF | TGTGCCAGCAGCGGGAGACAGGGGCTTTTCCCTGAAGCTTTCTTT
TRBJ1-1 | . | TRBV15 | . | CATSRVRGGNTEAFF | TGTGCCACCAGCAGAGTAAGGGGGGGGAACACTGAAGCTTTCTTT
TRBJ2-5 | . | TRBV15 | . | CATSRVSETQYF | TGTGCCACCAGCAGAGTGTCGGAGACCCAGTACTTC
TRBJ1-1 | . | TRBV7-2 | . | CASSLYRDTEAFF | TGTGCCAGCAGCTTATATAGAGACACTGAAGCTTTCTTT
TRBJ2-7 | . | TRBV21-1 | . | CASSKDPGGSSYEQYF | TGTGCCAGCAGCAAAGATCCCGGGGGGAGCTCCTACGAGCAGTACTTC
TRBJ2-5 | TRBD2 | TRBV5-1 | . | CASNPAGAQETQYF | TGCGCCAGCAACCCAGCGGGAGCCCAAGAGACCCAGTACTTC
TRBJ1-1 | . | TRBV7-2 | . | CASSPQTQMNTEAFF | TGTGCCAGCAGCCCTCAGACACAGATGAACACTGAAGCTTTCTTT
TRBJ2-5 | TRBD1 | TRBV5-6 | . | CASSLDGTGRGKETQYF | TGTGCCAGCAGCTTGGATGGGACAGGCCGGGGCAAAGAGACCCAGTACTTC
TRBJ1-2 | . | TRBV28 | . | CASSSGQIYGYTF | TGTGCCAGCAGTTCCGGACAGATCTATGGCTACACCTTC
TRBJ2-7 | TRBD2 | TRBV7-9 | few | CASSVGLAGGVGFYEQYF | TGTGCCAGCAGCGTGGGACTAGCGGGAGGTGTTGGTTTCTACGAGCAGTACTTC
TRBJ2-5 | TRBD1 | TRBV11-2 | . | CASSSSAGTGGETQYF | TGTGCCAGCAGCTCCTCTGCCGGGACAGGGGGGGAGACCCAGTACTTC
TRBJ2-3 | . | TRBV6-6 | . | CASSYSAGGTDTQYF | TGTGCCAGCAGTTACTCGGCCGGAGGCACAGATACGCAGTATTTT
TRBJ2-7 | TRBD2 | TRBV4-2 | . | CASSQEAGGSYEQYF | TGTGCCAGCAGCCAAGAGGCGGGGGGGTCCTACGAGCAGTACTTC
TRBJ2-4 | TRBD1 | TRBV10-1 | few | CASSESRGLGKNIQYF | TGCGCCAGCAGCGAAAGCAGGGGGCTAGGCAAAAACATTCAGTACTTC
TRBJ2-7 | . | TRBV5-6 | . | CASSLGDEQYF | TGTGCCAGCAGCCTGGGAGACGAGCAGTACTTC
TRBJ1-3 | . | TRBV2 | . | CASSESYRSSGNTIYF | TGTGCCAGCAGTGAAAGCTACAGGTCCTCTGGAAACACCATATATTTT
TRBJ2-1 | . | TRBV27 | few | CASSLSLNEQFF | TGTGCCAGCAGTTTATCGTTAAATGAGCAGTTCTTC
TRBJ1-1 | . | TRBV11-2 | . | CASSLSSPGLLNTEAFF | TGTGCCAGCAGCTTATCGTCCCCGGGACTGCTGAACACTGAAGCTTTCTTT
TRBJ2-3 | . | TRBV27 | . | CASSRGAPLLAERADTQYF | TGTGCCAGCTCTCGGGGGGCCCCTCTTCTAGCGGAGAGAGCAGATACGCAGTATTTT
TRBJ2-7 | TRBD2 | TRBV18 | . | CASSPYLAEREQYF | TGTGCCAGCTCACCCTACCTAGCGGAAAGGGAGCAGTACTTC
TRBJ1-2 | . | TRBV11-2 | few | CASSLGGSVYGYTF | TGTGCCAGCAGCTTGGGGGGTTCTGTCTATGGCTACACCTTC
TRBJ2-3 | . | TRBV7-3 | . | CASSPGTDTQYF | TGTGCCAGCAGCCCAGGCACAGATACGCAGTATTTT
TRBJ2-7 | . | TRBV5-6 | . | CASSFGLSYEQYF | TGTGCCAGCAGCTTCGGACTCTCCTACGAGCAGTACTTC
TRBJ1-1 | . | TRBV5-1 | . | CASSLAGTQNTEAFF | TGCGCCAGCAGCTTAGCCGGGACACAGAACACTGAAGCTTTCTTT
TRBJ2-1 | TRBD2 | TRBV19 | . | CASSIIGLAAYNEQFF | TGTGCCAGTAGTATAATAGGACTAGCGGCCTACAATGAGCAGTTCTTC
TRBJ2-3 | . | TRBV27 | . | CASGDYDTQYF | TGTGCCAGCGGCGACTATGATACGCAGTATTTT
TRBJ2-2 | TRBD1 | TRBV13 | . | CASSVDRGPGELFF | TGTGCCAGCAGCGTGGACAGGGGGCCCGGGGAGCTGTTTTTT
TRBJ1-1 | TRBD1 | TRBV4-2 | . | CASSPGQDTEAFF | TGTGCCAGCAGCCCCGGACAGGACACTGAAGCTTTCTTT